This T cell receptor beta chain emerged from a study of T-cell memory formation after mild COVID-19. Study-level results: Pre-infection memory held some responding clones, suggesting pre-existing cross-reactive T cells responded. Day 15 to 85 contracting clones showed balanced CD4/CD8; later expanders leaned CD4+.

5'RACE primed at constant segments yielded TCR alpha and TCR beta cDNA libraries bearing sample barcodes and UMIs. TCRdb redid the calling of the 5' RACE reads with MiXCR, one entry per CDR3 protein. This table has 470,000 or so distinct CDR3 sequences, 20% appearing once. Trimming pared 5 bases from V and 5 bases from J, leaving 22 bases between. The CDR3 is 16 amino acids. The V gene's germline CDR1 is MNHEY and CDR2 SVGEGT. Comments on this clonotype: Its matching antigen is unknown.

The chain employs TRBV6-2 or TRBV6-3 and TRBJ2-7; D call uncertain. Material for sequencing was PBMCs or a T cell subset sorted from them (not recorded which). The origin of this receptor is an adult woman who had mild COVID-19 (a few samples of this study predate the infection). Cell type and time point are not known. CDR3: CASSPLPLRSPDEQYF. The CDR3 DNA is TGTGCCAGCAGTCCCCTCCCATTAAGAAGTCCCGACGAGCAGTACTTC.